This T cell receptor beta chain appears in the sequencing data of a study of T cell repertoires in ileal Crohn's disease (dated 2019 in TCRdb). Study-level background: At the time of surgery, roughly 35% of patients were active smokers, and the median duration of disease was seven to eight years. Surgery was performed for a complication in all patients, with stricturing disease in roughly 60% and penetrating disease in 39%. A total of roughly 170 mucosal samples from roughly 57 patients were sequenced, with samples obtained at several locations on the surgical specimen and at postoperative endoscopy. M6 samples consisted of neoterminal ileum biopsies collected during postoperative colonoscopy. The study ran alongside a multicentre cohort designed to identify predictors of early endoscopic recurrence after ileocolonic resection. About half of the patients received postoperative therapy: about a dozen received thiopurines and 15 to 20 received anti-TNF agents. A Rutgeerts score above i0 was used to define endoscopic postoperative recurrence. The TCR repertoire was analysed in around 50 patients with Crohn's disease drawn from a prospective multicentre cohort. Overall study results and their limits: The timing of postoperative endoscopy varied within the first year after surgery, and the median delay was approximately 6.6 months. Endoscopic recurrence was found to be associated with higher high-frequency clone percentages at surgery, and recurrence was observed in all patients with clonality above 26.8% (18/57). Compared with non-smokers, patients who were active smokers at surgery showed a significantly higher proportion of clonal expansions (roughly 26% vs 20%, p=0.02). Mucosal CD4 and CD8 T cells were sorted and sequenced only in a subgroup of patients, the size of which was not stated. More high-frequency clones were carried by sorted CD8 T cells than by CD4 T cells, suggesting that mucosal expansions were mainly CD8.

A remark on this clone: Its specific antigen is unknown. No much larger clone is present one base from it, and per-base qualities are unavailable.

Explained via the paper, the time point label denotes: neoterminal ileum biopsy at postoperative endoscopy, about 6 months after surgery. Adults with ileal or ileocolonic Crohn's disease and an indication for ileocolonic resection were eligible for inclusion. Whole ileal mucosal biopsies were stored frozen at -80°C before DNA extraction. A TRizol-based method was used to extract genomic DNA from the frozen whole biopsies, and the DNA was quantified with a NanoDrop 2000 spectrophotometer. Roughly 500 nanograms of biopsy DNA per sample were submitted for commercial TCRB immunosequencing. Adaptive Biotechnology amplified the CDR3 regions from genomic DNA with a two-step multiplex PCR designed to control amplification bias. Primers for every V and J gene segment were used in the first PCR, and barcodes and Illumina adapters were added in the second PCR. CDR3 libraries were sequenced on an Illumina instrument. Concerning the study's data processing: The analysis used both the pipelines supplied by the vendor and custom analysis of the raw data in R/Bioconductor with R version 3.3.0. Clonality, which ranges from 0 to 1, was calculated as the inverse of the normalised Shannon entropy across all productive clones. High-frequency clones were defined as the repertoire share of the top 100 clones, retaining only clones passing a 95% confidence test. Repertoire diversity was measured with the Simpson index, and overlap between samples was measured with the Morisita-Horn index. Not all clones reach the TCRdb copy of this immuneACCESS table, which keeps in-frame sequences only. Checked studies attribute under half of the gap to unresolved V genes and leave the rest unexplained. The DNA was the basis for D and trimming; V, J and clone size are from that table. The sample table shows around 4,200 clones, and about 82% are seen once. The top ten hold about 4.3% of the sample.

The CDR3 goes from the cysteine to the phenylalanine over 14 residues. Only the CDR3 DNA stays, 42 bases, in frame from base 1. At the junction V is shortened by 10 bases and J by 10 bases; bases outside the gene matches: 12. For CDR1 and CDR2, the germline V gene lists WSHSY and SAAADI. The sequence was obtained from an adult with Crohn's disease. Here the chain combines TRBV10-2 and TRBJ2-1, with 11 bases aligning to TRBD2. Sequencing was carried out using ileal tissue. The sequenced DNA: TGCGCCACCGCCACTTCTAGCGGGAGGCAGGAGCAGTTCTTC. Its protein product is CATATSSGRQEQFF.